The clone carrying this T cell receptor (beta chain) was detected once. The authors' processing: Nucleated cell number was recorded as an estimate derived from reference gene primer amplification. Only in-frame clones appear in the TCRdb table, and some are missing; sequencing was by immunoSEQ multiplex PCR. V and J calls and clone size are those listed in that table; D and trimming were worked out from the DNA. The table includes some 200,000 clones, 92% detected once. Germline CDR1 is SNHLY and CDR2 is FYNNEI. The ends lost 1 base at V and 0 bases at J; junction bases unmatched: 5. There are 17 residues in the CDR3. This entry comes from a study of blood T cell repertoires in COVID-19. Across the whole study: Acute-phase and convalescent COVID-19 samples originated in the United States, Italy and Spain. In each case, the material was cDNA or gDNA derived from T cells, B-cell-depleted T cells, or PBMCs.

The sequenced material came from peripheral blood. This sequence originates from a man younger than 40 with acute or convalescent COVID-19. The gene calls are TRBV2 and TRBJ2-3; 9 nucleotides agree with TRBD2. CDR3 sequence reads: CASSEVGSGGSTDTQYF. The DNA for the CDR3 is TGTGCCAGCAGTGAAGTCGGTAGCGGGGGTAGCACAGATACGCAGTATTTT.